Shown below are 15 T cell receptor beta chains from a single sample sequenced in a study of blood T cell repertoires in COVID-19. The protocol was immunoSEQ multiplex PCR, while the TCRdb copy is restricted to in-frame clones and leaves out a portion. This repertoire shows 200,000 to 300,000 clones, approximately 91% found once; its top ten account for more than 0.65%. Sequencing was carried out using peripheral blood. These receptors were collected from a man aged 30-40 years with COVID-19, enrolled during active disease.

V usage is TRBV7-9 and J usage is TRBJ1-2; possible D gene TRBD1, 5 bases. Trimming left V 7 bases short and J 2 bases short, with 20 bases between. Germline CDR1 SEHNR, CDR2 FQNEAQ (reference sequence). The CDR3 has 16 residues. The CDR3 protein is CASTNILTQENYGYTF. As DNA, the CDR3 is TGTGCCAGCACCAACATACTCACACAGGAAAACTATGGCTACACCTTC.

V and J are TRBV29-1 and TRBJ2-2; the match to TRBD2 covers 7 bases. With V trimmed by 3 bases and J by 5 bases, 3 bases remained unmatched. This CDR3 contains 13 residues. Germline-derived CDR1 and CDR2 are SQVTM and ANQGSEA. The CDR3 sequence is CSVDPGGTGELFF. In nucleotides, the CDR3 is TGCAGCGTTGACCCGGGGGGAACCGGGGAGCTGTTTTTT.

The V call is TRBV4-1, the J call TRBJ2-3; TRBD2 aligns across 7 bases. The germline CDR1 and CDR2 sequences are MGHRA and YSYEKL. The V segment lost 3 bases and the J segment 2 bases; nucleotides outside the gene matches: 2. This CDR3 comprises 14 residues. CDR3 region: CASSHGTNTDTQYF. The DNA of the CDR3 is TGCGCCAGCAGCCACGGGACTAACACAGATACGCAGTATTTT.

The V gene is TRBV30, the J gene TRBJ2-1; 9 bases match TRBD2. Germline values: CDR1 GTSNPN, CDR2 SVGIG (reference sequence). V lost 0 bases to trimming and J lost 4 bases; unmatched junction nucleotides: 1. The CDR3 runs to 14 residues. Written as DNA, the CDR3 is TGTGCCTGGAGTGTAACTAGCGGGTACAATGAGCAGTTCTTC. Translating gives CAWSVTSGYNEQFF.

This clone was observed once. This chain connects TRBV19 to TRBJ1-2, with TRBD1 identical over 12 bases. This CDR3 is built from 16 residues. Germline CDR1 LNHDA, CDR2 SQIVND (reference sequence). The trim removed 5 bases at V and 3 bases at J, leaving 7 bases unmatched. CDR3: CASSSGQGALDYGYTF. CDR3 in DNA: TGTGCCAGTAGTTCGGGACAGGGGGCGTTGGACTATGGCTACACCTTC. Drawing the rest from reference TRBV19 and TRBJ1-2, the complete variable domain is DGGITQSPKYLFRKEGQNVTLSCEQNLNHDAMYWYRQDPGQGLRLIYYSQIVNDFQKGDIAEGYSVSREKKESFPLTVTSAQKNPTAFYLCASSSGQGALDYGYTFGSGTRLTVV.

The CDR3 here is CAISESPGTSTDTQYF. In nucleotides, the CDR3 is TGTGCCATCAGTGAGTCTCCAGGAACTAGCACAGATACGCAGTATTTT. V is TRBV10-3 and J is TRBJ2-3; D ambiguous. This CDR3 spans 16 amino acids. Germline CDR1 and CDR2: ENHRY and SYGVKD. V shed 0 bases and J shed 0 bases, with 10 bases lying between them.

This clone was seen a single time. This chain links TRBV5-4 with TRBJ1-1, with a possible D match to TRBD1 (6 bases). CDR3 size: 14 residues. V was shortened by 1 base and J by 1 base, with 8 bases between the two germline ends. Germline CDR1 is SGHNT and CDR2 is YYREEE (reference sequence). The CDR3 reads CASSLQGPNTEAFF. The CDR3 DNA is TGTGCCAGCAGCTTGCAGGGGCCGAACACTGAAGCTTTCTTT. Full variable domain (outside the CDR3, taken from reference TRBV5-4 and TRBJ1-1): ETGVTQSPTHLIKTRGQQVTLRCSSQSGHNTVSWYQQALGQGPQFIFQYYREEENGRGNFPPRFSGLQFPNYSSELNVNALELDDSALYLCASSLQGPNTEAFFGQGTRLTVV.

The DNA of the CDR3 is TGTGCCAGCAGCGTAGGGGAGGGGAGCTTCGACACCATATATTTT. Its protein is CASSVGEGSFDTIYF. The chain employs TRBV9 and TRBJ1-3, with a possible D match to TRBD1 (5 bases). V lost 0 bases to trimming and J lost 8 bases, with 15 bases between them. This CDR3 has 15 amino acids. Germline loops: CDR1 SGDLS, CDR2 YYNGEE. The variable domain in full, with the rest retrieved from reference TRBV9 and TRBJ1-3, is DSGVTQTPKHLITATGQRVTLRCSPRSGDLSVYWYQQSLDQGLQFLIQYYNGEERAKGNILERFSAQQFPDLHSELNLSSLELGDSALYFCASSVGEGSFDTIYFGEGSWLTVV.

The chain joins TRBV6-5 to TRBJ1-2, with 9 nucleotides matching TRBD1. Germline-derived CDR1 and CDR2 are MNHEY and SVGAGI. The CDR3 is 15 residues long. V gave up 0 bases and J gave up 7 bases; unmatched junction bases: 6. The CDR3 region is CASSYSRTGGVGYTF. CDR3 in DNA: TGTGCCAGCAGTTACTCGAGAACAGGGGGCGTTGGCTACACCTTC.

The rearrangement links TRBV6-4 to TRBJ1-3; tentative D call: TRBD1 (6 bases). CDR3 length equals 17 residues. Germline V gene data show CDR1 as MRHNA and CDR2 as SNTAGT. Trimming removed 3 bases at V and 1 base at J, with 16 bases between. This CDR3 is CASSEFGQTPSGNTIYF. The CDR3 DNA reads TGTGCCAGCAGTGAGTTCGGACAGACCCCTTCTGGAAACACCATATATTTT.

This chain connects TRBV5-4 to TRBJ2-2; 11 bases are shared with TRBD1. The germline CDR1 and CDR2 sequences are SGHNT and YYREEE (reference sequence). V shed 4 bases and J 5 bases; nucleotides not matched to a gene: 10. There are 17 residues in the CDR3. CDR3 in amino acids: CASSTPDRGRFTGELFF. CDR3 bases: TGTGCCAGCAGCACGCCGGACAGGGGGCGGTTTACCGGGGAGCTGTTTTTT.

CDR3 nucleotides: TGTGCCAGCAGCTTAGCGTCCGGCTCTAGGGGCTACACCTTC. This translates into CASSLASGSRGYTF. The chain recombines TRBV7-2 with TRBJ1-2, with D uncertain. The germline gives CDR1 SGHTA, CDR2 FQGNSA. V lost 0 bases to trimming and J lost 8 bases, with 13 bases between them. The CDR3 runs 14 residues.

The chain employs TRBV19 and TRBJ1-3; a weak D match, TRBD1 (5 bases). This CDR3 is 15 amino acids long. With 5 bases removed from V and 0 bases from J, the gap between germline ends came to 11 bases. Per germline, CDR1 LNHDA and CDR2 SQIVND (reference sequence). This CDR3 reads CASSLDITSGNTIYF. The CDR3 DNA is TGTGCCAGTAGTCTGGACATCACCTCTGGAAACACCATATATTTT.

The genes are TRBV7-2 and TRBJ2-5; TRBD2 matches 12 bases. Germline V gene data show CDR1 as SGHTA and CDR2 as FQGNSA. This CDR3 contains 16 residues. V lost 1 base, J lost 4 bases, and 4 bases stayed unmatched. The CDR3 DNA reads TGTGCCAGCAGCTTAGTAACTAGCGGGGGGTCAGAGACCCAGTACTTC. The encoded protein is CASSLVTSGGSETQYF.

The chain uses TRBV12-2 and TRBJ2-4; the table assigns TRBD2, which was not confirmed against the DNA. TRBV12-2 is a pseudogene. The length of the CDR3 is 16 residues. The CDR3 protein is CASRFIGELAKNIQYF. The CDR3 coding sequence is TGTGCAAGTCGCTTCATCGGTGAACTAGCCAAAAACATTCAGTACTTC.